The 5 T cell receptor beta chains presented below share a single source sample, sequenced in a study of T cells in Graves' hyperthyroidism and ophthalmopathy. RNA transcripts yielded amplified TCR beta CDR3 regions. HTBI primers were the set used in a first-round RT-PCR of the TCR CDR3. One entry per CDR3 protein results from TCRdb running MiXCR on the multiplex PCR reads. This sample has approximately 400,000 distinct CDR3 sequences, with around 25% found just once. The specimen was blood. These TCRs come from a man aged 50 or older with Graves' hyperthyroidism.

This clonotype was counted only a few times. This chain links TRBV28 with TRBJ2-1, with D perhaps matching TRBD1 or TRBD2 (5 bases each). Germline CDR1 MDHEN, CDR2 SYDVKM. The CDR3 extends over 14 amino acids. Trimming shortened V by 2 bases and J by 8 bases, and 13 bases separated the two germline ends. The CDR3 coding sequence is TGTGCCAGCAGTTTAGGGGGATTTGGTGATGAGCAGTTCTTC. Translation: CASSLGGFGDEQFF.

The CDR3 region is CASRPGTGHQPQHF. Written as DNA, the CDR3 is TGTGCCAGCAGACCCGGGACAGGTCATCAGCCCCAGCATTTT. The V call is TRBV6-5, the J call TRBJ1-5; TRBD1 aligns across 8 bases. CDR1 and CDR2 from the germline V gene are MNHEY and SVGAGI. CDR3 size: 14 residues. The V segment lost 6 bases and the J segment 5 bases; nucleotides outside the gene matches: 6.

CDR3 in DNA: TGTGCCACCAGTGATGCTAGCGGGAGGTCGACCTACGAGCAGTACTTC. It encodes CATSDASGRSTYEQYF. The gene calls are TRBV24-1 and TRBJ2-7; 11 bases align to TRBD2. In germline, CDR1 is KGHDR, CDR2 SFDVKD. The length of the CDR3 is 16 residues. The V and J ends lost 3 bases and 2 bases, in that order; junction bases with no gene match: 5.

The chain couples TRBV20-1 to TRBJ2-1, with 12 bases aligning to TRBD2. The CDR3 extends over 15 amino acids. Germline V lookup: CDR1 DFQATT, CDR2 SNEGSKA (reference sequence). The trim removed 6 bases at V and 7 bases at J, leaving 10 bases unmatched. The CDR3 sequence is CSADPLAGGRNEQFF. CDR3 in DNA: TGCAGTGCGGACCCTCTAGCGGGAGGGCGTAATGAGCAGTTCTTC.

This chain links TRBV7-9 with TRBJ2-3, with 7 bases aligning to TRBD2. The CDR3 spans 15 residues. Germline CDR1 and CDR2: SEHNR and FQNEAQ (reference sequence). The J segment lost 0 bases and the V segment lost 5 bases, leaving 5 bases of the junction unmatched. CDR3 DNA: TGTGCCAGCAGCCGCGGACTAGATAGCACAGATACGCAGTATTTT. Translating gives CASSRGLDSTDTQYF.